The 19 T cell receptor beta chains below were found in one sample sequenced in a study of T cell clones after liver transplantation. The method was immunoSEQ multiplex PCR; TCRdb's version includes in-frame clones alone and lacks a portion of them. The sample contains about 20,000 clones, 78% of which appear only once. Specimen: CD8+ T cells from blood, collected approximately 52 months after liver transplant. The receptor source for this set is a human patient who received a liver transplant. Some of these T cells may belong to the graft donor.

This sequence joins TRBV2 and TRBJ1-2; 12 bases map to TRBD1. Germline CDR1 is SNHLY and CDR2 is FYNNEI. The CDR3 is 16 amino acids. Unmatched junction bases numbered 10, after V lost 6 bases and J lost 5 bases. CDR3 residues: CASRDRDRGLLYGYTF. CDR3 coding DNA: TGTGCCAGCAGAGACCGGGACAGGGGGCTTCTATATGGCTACACCTTC. Variable domain in full (rest from reference TRBV2 and TRBJ1-2): EPEVTQTPSHQVTQMGQEVILRCVPISNHLYFYWYRQILGQKVEFLVSFYNNEISEKSEIFDDQFSVERPDGSNFTLKIRSTKLEDSAMYFCASRDRDRGLLYGYTFGSGTRLTVV.

The chain joins TRBV11-3 to TRBJ2-7, with D unresolved. V lost 5 bases and J lost 2, with 13 bases in between. This CDR3 is built from 14 residues. Germline V gene sequence: CDR1 SGHNT, CDR2 YENEEA. CDR3 in DNA: TGTGCCAGCAGCCCCGAATCCCCAGCCTACGAGCAGTACTTC. Amino acids: CASSPESPAYEQYF.

The chain links TRBV10-3 to TRBJ1-3; D is unclear. CDR1 and CDR2 (germline): ENHRY, SYGVKD. The V end was cut by 2 bases, the J end by 0 bases, with 5 bases between. This CDR3 spans 14 amino acids. In DNA form, the CDR3 reads TGTGCCATCAGTGAGACACTCTCTGGAAACACCATATATTTT. It translates to CAISETLSGNTIYF.

The J gene is TRBJ2-7, the V gene TRBV27, with D possibly matching TRBD1 (6 bases). V shed 2 bases and J shed 5 bases, with 10 bases lying between them. Germline lookup yields CDR1 MNHEY and CDR2 SMNVEV (reference sequence). The CDR3 has 13 residues. The CDR3 region is CASSLIQGHEQYF. The CDR3 DNA reads as TGTGCCAGCAGTTTAATACAGGGCCACGAGCAGTACTTC.

The V call is TRBV5-4, the J call TRBJ2-3; possible D gene TRBD1, 6 bases. Germline loops: CDR1 SGHNT, CDR2 YYREEE (reference sequence). Trimming left V 5 bases short and J 4 bases short, with 17 bases between. This CDR3 is built from 15 residues. The CDR3 DNA reads as TGTGCCAGCAGTAACGACAGGTTTGCGTCAGATACGCAGTATTTT. It encodes CASSNDRFASDTQYF.

The chain uses TRBV7-6 and TRBJ1-1, with unresolved D. The V and J ends lost 1 base and 0 bases respectively, with 3 bases between them. Germline CDR1 and CDR2: SGHVS and FNYEAQ. The CDR3 is 13 residues long. As DNA, the CDR3 is TGTGCCAGCAGCTTAGAGGTGAACACTGAAGCTTTCTTT. Its translation: CASSLEVNTEAFF. Based on the CDR3 plus reference TRBV7-6 and TRBJ1-1, the full variable domain is GAGVSQSPRYKVTKRGQDVALRCDPISGHVSLYWYRQALGQGPEFLTYFNYEAQQDKSGLPNDRFSAERPEGSISTLTIQRTEQRDSAMYRCASSLEVNTEAFFGQGTRLTVV.

The CDR3 is CASSSTAGGSGELFF. DNA of the CDR3: TGTGCCAGCAGCTCAACGGCAGGGGGATCCGGGGAGCTGTTTTTT. This sequence joins TRBV5-5 and TRBJ2-2; 7 bases agree with TRBD1. This CDR3 is 15 amino acids long. Trimming cost V 3 bases and J 6 bases; bases outside gene matches: 8. CDR1 and CDR2 (germline): SGHKS, YYEKEE (reference sequence).

The chain has TRBV9 and TRBJ2-5; 7 bases fit TRBD1. Germline V gene data show CDR1 as SGDLS and CDR2 as YYNGEE. This CDR3 region has 14 residues. Trimming cost V 4 bases and J 2 bases; bases outside gene matches: 5. CDR3 region: CASSPEGAQETQYF. In DNA form, the CDR3 reads TGTGCCAGCAGCCCCGAGGGGGCACAAGAGACCCAGTACTTC.

J is TRBJ1-1 and V is TRBV5-5; maybe TRBD1 (5 bases). Germline lookup yields CDR1 SGHKS and CDR2 YYEKEE (reference sequence). With 4 bases removed from V and 2 bases from J, the gap between germline ends came to 15 bases. This CDR3 is built from 15 residues. CDR3 region: CASSVQGAGNTEAFF. The CDR3 region has the DNA TGTGCCAGCAGCGTACAAGGGGCGGGAAACACTGAAGCTTTCTTT.

This CDR3 reads CASSWQGTNEQFF. CDR3 in DNA: TGCGCCAGCAGCTGGCAAGGGACGAATGAGCAGTTCTTC. The chain employs TRBV5-1 and TRBJ2-1; D could derive from TRBD1 or TRBD2 (5 bases each). The CDR3 contains 13 residues. Germline assignment: CDR1 SGHRS and CDR2 YFSETQ. Trimming pared 3 bases from V and 7 bases from J, leaving 11 bases between.

The chain joins TRBV9 to TRBJ2-1; 9 nucleotides agree with TRBD2. The CDR3 spans 15 residues. Germline V gene data show CDR1 as SGDLS and CDR2 as YYNGEE. J gave up 4 bases and V 7 bases, and 9 bases lay outside the gene matches. The CDR3 region is CASFVGAGGYNEQFF. For the CDR3, the DNA is TGTGCCAGCTTCGTAGGTGCGGGGGGGTACAATGAGCAGTTCTTC.

In DNA, the CDR3 is TGTGCCAGCAGTTTAACAGCGGGGGGGTTCTACGAGCAGTACTTC. It yields the protein CASSLTAGGFYEQYF. The chain joins TRBV27 to TRBJ2-7, with 10 nucleotides matching TRBD2. Germline assignment: CDR1 MNHEY and CDR2 SMNVEV (reference sequence). The CDR3 contains 15 residues. The V segment lost 2 bases and the J segment 3 bases; nucleotides outside the gene matches: 4.

The V and J genes are TRBV29-1 and TRBJ2-7; a weak D match, TRBD2 (6 bases). V dropped 3 bases and J dropped 2 bases, with 11 bases sitting between them. CDR3 length equals 13 residues. Germline assignment: CDR1 SQVTM and CDR2 ANQGSEA. The CDR3 bases are TGCAGCGTTGACGAAGGGAGGCCCTACGAGCAGTACTTC. The encoded protein is CSVDEGRPYEQYF.

The chain carries TRBV4-1 and TRBJ1-3; no definite D call. V was trimmed by 1 base and J by 2 bases, leaving 9 bases between them. CDR1 is MGHRA, CDR2 YSYEKL, per germline. CDR3 length: 15 residues. CDR3 sequence (DNA): TGCGCCAGCAGCCAAGTTACAGTCGCTGGAAACACCATATATTTT. It is translated as CASSQVTVAGNTIYF.

The rearrangement links TRBV6-5 to TRBJ2-3, with a possible D match to TRBD2 (6 bases). Germline CDR1 reads MNHEY; CDR2 reads SVGAGI. V dropped 3 bases and J dropped 3 bases, with 10 bases sitting between them. The CDR3 length is 14 residues. For the CDR3, the DNA is TGTGCCAGCAGTTATTGGGACTCTACAGATACGCAGTATTTT. Protein: CASSYWDSTDTQYF.

This rearrangement joins TRBV19 to TRBJ1-2; maybe TRBD1 (6 bases). Trimming took off 2 bases at V and 0 bases at J, with 16 bases between the two ends. This CDR3 spans 17 amino acids. Germline V gene sequence: CDR1 LNHDA, CDR2 SQIVND (reference sequence). This CDR3 reads CASSIHRRGHSNYGYTF. In DNA form, the CDR3 reads TGTGCCAGTAGTATACACCGTCGGGGACACTCTAACTATGGCTACACCTTC.

This clone was found a few times. The chain joins TRBV6-5 to TRBJ2-4; D might be TRBD1 (5 bases). Trimming cost V 10 bases and J 0 bases, with 10 bases left between them. In germline, CDR1 is MNHEY, CDR2 SVGAGI. The CDR3 runs 13 residues. The CDR3 nucleotides are TGTGCCACGACAGACAGAGCCAAAAACATTCAGTACTTC. Protein sequence: CATTDRAKNIQYF.

The rearrangement joins TRBV7-6 to TRBJ2-5; D unresolved. The CDR3 spans 15 residues. The germline V gene has CDR1 SGHVS and CDR2 FNYEAQ. Trimming left V 5 bases short and J 6 bases short, with 19 bases between. This chain's CDR3 is CASSQGIALGKTQYF. CDR3 DNA sequence: TGTGCCAGCAGCCAAGGGATTGCCCTTGGAAAGACCCAGTACTTC.

CDR3 in amino acids: CASSHRVYGDTQYF. DNA of the CDR3: TGTGCCAGCAGTCACAGGGTGTATGGAGATACGCAGTATTTT. The chain has TRBV25-1 and TRBJ2-3, with a weak D call TRBD1 (6 bases). Trimming left V 5 bases short and J 5 bases short, with 14 bases between. Germline CDR1 is MGHDK and CDR2 is SYGVNS. This CDR3 is 14 amino acids long.